This note documents a single TCR beta chain sequence. The record originates from a study of blood T cell repertoires in COVID-19. Study background: Sites across the United States, Italy and Spain contributed samples from acute and convalescent COVID-19. From T cells, B-cell-depleted T cells, or PBMCs came the material, which was cDNA or gDNA.

Per the study methods: The authors estimated nucleated cell counts from reference gene primer amplification. Profiled with immunoSEQ multiplex PCR; TCRdb holds only in-frame clones, not every one. That table gives V, J and clone size, and the DNA gave D and trimming. Of some 45,000 clones listed, about nine tenths are singletons. J lost 7 bases, V lost 1 base, and 6 bases had no gene match. Germline CDR1 reads LNHDA; CDR2 reads SQIVND (reference sequence). The CDR3 totals 15 residues. The specimen was peripheral blood. This TCR was sampled from a man aged 55 to 69 with active COVID-19. The chain couples TRBV19 to TRBJ1-5; 8 nucleotides match TRBD1. CDR3 in amino acids: CASSIVGQGGQPQHF. The CDR3 coding sequence is TGTGCCAGTAGTATAGTCGGACAGGGCGGCCAGCCCCAGCATTTT.